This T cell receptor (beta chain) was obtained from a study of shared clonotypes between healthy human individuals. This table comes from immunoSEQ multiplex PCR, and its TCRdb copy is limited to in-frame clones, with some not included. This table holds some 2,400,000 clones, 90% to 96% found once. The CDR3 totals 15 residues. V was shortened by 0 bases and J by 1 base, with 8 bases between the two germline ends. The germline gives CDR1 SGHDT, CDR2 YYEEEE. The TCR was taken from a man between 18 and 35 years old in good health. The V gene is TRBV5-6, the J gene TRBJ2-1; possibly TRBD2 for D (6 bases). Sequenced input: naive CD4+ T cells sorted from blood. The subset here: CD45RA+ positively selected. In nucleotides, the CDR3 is TGTGCCAGCAGCTTGGCCCTAGCGTCCTACAATGAGCAGTTCTTC. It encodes CASSLALASYNEQFF.